A selection of T cell receptor beta chains follows, all from one sample in a study of blood T cell repertoires in COVID-19. Produced via immunoSEQ multiplex PCR; TCRdb's table is partial and in-frame only. This table holds about 94,000 clones, 75% to 90% found once. The sequenced material came from peripheral blood. These receptors originate from a human donor in a cohort sampled during active COVID-19. Each CDR3 is given with its conserved first and last residue. A D gene is named only where the DNA matches it firmly. Size is stated for part of the rows, as once, few or many counts, or as a class when the clone is expanded.

size: NA; D: TRBD1; V: TRBV18; J: TRBJ1-1; DNA: TGTGCCAGCTCACCGGTGACAGGGCCGAACACTGAAGCTTTCTTT; CDR3: CASSPVTGPNTEAFF
size: NA; D: NA; V: TRBV2; J: TRBJ2-1; DNA: TGTGCCAGCAATAGCGCAAATGAGCAGTTCTTC; CDR3: CASNSANEQFF
size: NA; D: TRBD2; V: TRBV28; J: TRBJ2-3; DNA: TGTGCCAGCAGCTTAGCGGGAGTAGCGGATACGCAGTATTTT; CDR3: CASSLAGVADTQYF
size: NA; D: TRBD1; V: TRBV7-9; J: TRBJ1-2; DNA: TGTGCCAGCAGCCGGGCTGAGACAGGGGGCTCCTATGGCTACACCTTC; CDR3: CASSRAETGGSYGYTF
size: few; D: TRBD1; V: TRBV28; J: TRBJ1-6; DNA: TGTGCCAGCAGTTTAACGGGGACAGGCTATAATTCACCCCTCCACTTT; CDR3: CASSLTGTGYNSPLHF
size: NA; D: NA; V: TRBV6-6; J: TRBJ1-2; DNA: TGTGCCACCGGGGAGGATGGCTACACCTTC; CDR3: CATGEDGYTF
size: NA; D: NA; V: TRBV11-2; J: TRBJ1-6; DNA: TGTGCCAGCAGCTTGCAGGGCTCGACACCCCTCCACTTT; CDR3: CASSLQGSTPLHF
size: NA; D: NA; V: TRBV19; J: TRBJ2-6; DNA: TGTGCCAGCCGCCCGACGTGGACAGCTGGGGCCAACGTCCTGACTTTC; CDR3: CASRPTWTAGANVLTF
size: NA; D: NA; V: TRBV6-2/TRBV6-3; J: TRBJ2-3; DNA: TGTGCCAGCAGTTATGGCAGGCTTTCAACAGATACGCAGTATTTT; CDR3: CASSYGRLSTDTQYF
size: NA; D: NA; V: TRBV14; J: TRBJ2-2; DNA: TGTGCCAGCAGCCCCTTTAGTAGCACCGGGGAGCTGTTTTTT; CDR3: CASSPFSSTGELFF
size: NA; D: TRBD1; V: TRBV29-1; J: TRBJ2-7; DNA: TGCAGCGTCGTAACCGGGACAGGGGGCTACGAGCAGTACTTC; CDR3: CSVVTGTGGYEQYF
size: NA; D: TRBD1; V: TRBV18; J: TRBJ1-2; DNA: TGTGCCAGCTCGACGACAGGGGACGGCTACACCTTC; CDR3: CASSTTGDGYTF
size: NA; D: NA; V: TRBV10-2; J: TRBJ1-6; DNA: TGCGCCAGCAGTGGCGGCAGGGGTTACTCACCCCTCCACTTT; CDR3: CASSGGRGYSPLHF
size: NA; D: NA; V: TRBV19; J: TRBJ1-5; DNA: TGTGCCAGTAGTATAGCACCCGAACGACTTGATCAGCCCCAGCATTTT; CDR3: CASSIAPERLDQPQHF
size: NA; D: NA; V: TRBV19; J: TRBJ1-1; DNA: TGTGCCAGTAGCAAAACAGGGAAAGGGGAAGCTTTCTTT; CDR3: CASSKTGKGEAFF
size: few; D: NA; V: TRBV3-1/TRBV3-2; J: TRBJ2-7; DNA: TGTGCCAGCAGCCGGGAGAGGGGAGGAATCTACGAGCAGTACTTC; CDR3: CASSRERGGIYEQYF
size: NA; D: NA; V: TRBV5-4; J: TRBJ2-1; DNA: TGTGCCAGCAGCCCAACCGTGCCTACTAGCTCCTACAATGAGCAGTTCTTC; CDR3: CASSPTVPTSSYNEQFF
size: NA; D: TRBD2; V: TRBV27; J: TRBJ2-3; DNA: TGTGCCAGCAGTTTAAAGCGACTAGCGGGAGCAGATACGCAGTATTTT; CDR3: CASSLKRLAGADTQYF
size: NA; D: NA; V: TRBV2; J: TRBJ1-5; DNA: TGTGCCAGCAGTGAACAGCAGAGGCTTCAGCCCCAGCATTTT; CDR3: CASSEQQRLQPQHF
size: NA; D: TRBD1; V: TRBV5-3; J: TRBJ1-4; DNA: TGTGCCAGAAGGAGGGACAGGAGACTACTTAGGGAAAAACTGTTTTTT; CDR3: CARRRDRRLLREKLFF
size: NA; D: NA; V: TRBV12-3/TRBV12-4; J: TRBJ1-1; DNA: TGTGCCAGCGTAAGACAGACTAACACTGAAGCTTTCTTT; CDR3: CASVRQTNTEAFF
size: NA; D: TRBD2; V: TRBV2; J: TRBJ2-7; DNA: TGTGCCAGCAGTTCCGGGACTAGCGTAGGCTACGAGCAGTACTTC; CDR3: CASSSGTSVGYEQYF
size: NA; D: TRBD2; V: TRBV5-1; J: TRBJ2-7; DNA: TGCGCCAGCAGCTTCGCGACTAGCGGGAAGATCGAGCAGTACTTC; CDR3: CASSFATSGKIEQYF
size: NA; D: NA; V: TRBV27; J: TRBJ2-7; DNA: TGTGCCAGCAGTTTCTCCGGGGGGCGAGAGCAGTACTTC; CDR3: CASSFSGGREQYF
size: NA; D: TRBD2; V: TRBV6-5; J: TRBJ2-1; DNA: TGTGCCAGCAGCCGACTAGCGGGAGCCCACAATGAGCAGTTCTTC; CDR3: CASSRLAGAHNEQFF
size: NA; D: TRBD1; V: TRBV10-3; J: TRBJ1-2; DNA: TGTGCCATCAGTACCGGACAGGGGCACGGCTACACCTTC; CDR3: CAISTGQGHGYTF
size: once; D: TRBD2; V: TRBV28; J: TRBJ2-2; DNA: TGTGCCAGCACGACCCCCGGGACTAGCGAGTACGGGGAGCTGTTTTTT; CDR3: CASTTPGTSEYGELFF
size: NA; D: NA; V: TRBV3-1/TRBV3-2; J: TRBJ2-2; DNA: TGTGCCAGCAGCCAAGGCGGCTACACCGGGGAGCTGTTTTTT; CDR3: CASSQGGYTGELFF
size: NA; D: NA; V: TRBV30; J: TRBJ1-2; DNA: TGTGCCTGGAGGCGCGGTGGCTACACCTTC; CDR3: CAWRRGGYTF
size: NA; D: TRBD1; V: TRBV11-3; J: TRBJ1-2; DNA: TGTGCCAGCACCTTGAGGGGCGACAGGGGGCCTGACTATGGCTACACCTTC; CDR3: CASTLRGDRGPDYGYTF
size: NA; D: NA; V: TRBV10-2; J: TRBJ2-5; DNA: TGCGCCAGCAGCCAAGTAGCTGAGACCCAGTACTTC; CDR3: CASSQVAETQYF
size: NA; D: TRBD1; V: TRBV6-5; J: TRBJ2-7; DNA: TGTGCCAGCAGTTACTCGAACAGGGGGCTATACGAGCAGTACTTC; CDR3: CASSYSNRGLYEQYF
size: NA; D: NA; V: TRBV15; J: TRBJ1-2; DNA: TGTGCCACCAGCAGAGATCGGAAGGGGGACTACACCTTC; CDR3: CATSRDRKGDYTF
size: NA; D: NA; V: TRBV28; J: TRBJ1-2; DNA: TGTGCCAGCAGATTTTCCTCCCAGGGTGGCTACACCTTC; CDR3: CASRFSSQGGYTF
size: NA; D: NA; V: TRBV21-1; J: TRBJ1-1; DNA: TGTGCCAGCAGAGTTCAGGGGGCTCGGGGAGCTTTCTTT; CDR3: CASRVQGARGAFF
size: NA; D: NA; V: TRBV10-3; J: TRBJ1-1; DNA: TGTGCCATCAGTAGCGGGGGGCCGAACACTGAAGCTTTCTTT; CDR3: CAISSGGPNTEAFF
size: NA; D: NA; V: TRBV5-8; J: TRBJ1-4; DNA: TGTGCCAGCAGCTTGGGGAGATCGCCCTCTAATGAAAAACTGTTTTTT; CDR3: CASSLGRSPSNEKLFF
size: NA; D: TRBD2; V: TRBV7-2; J: TRBJ2-1; DNA: TGTGCCAGCAGCCCTAGCGGGGTGAGCTCCTACAATGAGCAGTTCTTC; CDR3: CASSPSGVSSYNEQFF
size: once; D: NA; V: TRBV18; J: TRBJ2-5; DNA: TGTGCCAGCTCTCAGAATTACCAAGAGACCCAGTACTTC; CDR3: CASSQNYQETQYF
size: once; D: NA; V: TRBV11-2; J: TRBJ1-1; DNA: TGTGCCAGCAGCTTAGATTGGCTGAACACTGAAGCTTTCTTT; CDR3: CASSLDWLNTEAFF
size: once; D: NA; V: TRBV6-5; J: TRBJ2-7; DNA: TGTGCCAGCAGAGGGCTATTGGGAGCCTACGAGCAGTACTTC; CDR3: CASRGLLGAYEQYF
size: NA; D: NA; V: TRBV20-1; J: TRBJ1-1; DNA: TGCAGTGCTAGTCGGGAGGAAGCTTTCTTT; CDR3: CSASREEAFF